One sample yielded the 7 T cell receptor beta chains listed below, sequenced in a study of blood T cell repertoires in COVID-19. TCRdb's table, derived via immunoSEQ multiplex PCR, lists solely in-frame clones and lacks some. The sample includes approximately 92,000 clones, 86% seen only once; the top ten take 13%. Sequenced: peripheral blood. Every receptor here comes from a woman aged 55-70 years in a cohort sampled during active or convalescent COVID-19.

The V gene is TRBV19, the J gene TRBJ1-2; the match to TRBD1 covers 8 bases. CDR1 and CDR2 from the germline V gene are LNHDA and SQIVND (reference sequence). The CDR3 consists of 13 residues. The V gene end was trimmed by 10 bases and the J gene end by 4 bases; junction bases not matched to a gene: 8. The CDR3: CATSTGTGYGYTF. The CDR3, as DNA: TGTGCCACCTCCACGGGGACAGGCTATGGCTACACCTTC.

This chain connects TRBV11-3 to TRBJ2-3; D may be TRBD2 (7 bases). The CDR3 has 15 residues. Looked up from germline, CDR1 is SGHNT and CDR2 is YENEEA. The ends were cut back, 6 bases at V and 6 bases at J, with 19 bases in the middle. The CDR3 DNA follows: TGTGCCAGCAGTCGGGGGAGGGGGGGAGCCGATACGCAGTATTTT. Protein product: CASSRGRGGADTQYF.

The V gene is TRBV5-1, the J gene TRBJ1-2; possibly TRBD1 for D (5 bases). The CDR3 is 15 residues long. Germline assignment: CDR1 SGHRS and CDR2 YFSETQ. V was cut by 4 bases and J by 3 bases, with 16 bases left in between. The CDR3 spells CASSPGGGSDYGYTF. CDR3 coding DNA: TGCGCCAGCAGCCCGGGGGGGGGATCAGACTATGGCTACACCTTC.

The chain carries TRBV5-1 and TRBJ1-1; possible D gene TRBD1, 6 bases. V lost 3 bases, J lost 4 bases, and 16 bases lay in between. Per the germline V gene, CDR1 is SGHRS and CDR2 is YFSETQ. CDR3 size: 15 residues. This CDR3 is CASSWTGGRGTEAFF. The CDR3 bases are TGCGCCAGCAGCTGGACGGGGGGGCGCGGCACTGAAGCTTTCTTT.

This clone was counted between two and nine times. This chain connects TRBV7-8 to TRBJ1-6; maybe TRBD1 (5 bases). Germline assignment: CDR1 SGHVS and CDR2 FQNEAQ. The CDR3 loop spans 13 amino acids. Between the trimmed V and J ends, which lost 4 bases and 7 bases, there was a span of 8 bases. This chain's CDR3 is CASSSSGNSPLHF. The CDR3 region has the DNA TGTGCCAGCAGCTCCTCAGGGAATTCACCCCTCCACTTT. The full variable domain, its missing parts supplied by reference TRBV7-8 and TRBJ1-6, is GAGVSQSPRYKVAKRGQDVALRCDPISGHVSLFWYQQALGQGPEFLTYFQNEAQLDKSGLPSDRFFAERPEGSVSTLKIQRTQQEDSAVYLCASSSSGNSPLHFGNGTRLTVT.

CDR3 in amino acids: CASSQGGPNTEAFF. For the CDR3, the DNA is TGTGCCAGCTCACAGGGGGGGCCGAACACTGAAGCTTTCTTT. V is TRBV18 and J is TRBJ1-1, with TRBD1 as a possible D gene (6 bases). Trimming pared 4 bases from V and 1 base from J, leaving 10 bases between. The CDR3 has 14 amino acids. Germline CDR1 reads KGHSH; CDR2 reads LQKENI.

This chain connects TRBV7-6 to TRBJ2-7; 8 bases line up with TRBD1. Per the germline V gene, CDR1 is SGHVS and CDR2 is FNYEAQ. The V gene end was trimmed by 6 bases and the J gene end by 6 bases; junction bases not matched to a gene: 13. This CDR3 has 15 amino acids. As DNA, the CDR3 is TGTGCCAGCAGTCCACTCGCCGGGACAGGCGGCGAGCAGTACTTC. Protein product: CASSPLAGTGGEQYF.